The 25 T cell receptor beta chains below come from one sample, sequenced in a study of blood T cell repertoires in COVID-19. Clones were sequenced by immunoSEQ multiplex PCR, and TCRdb holds only the in-frame ones, with some missing. This sample yields roughly 280,000 clones, of which around nine tenths are seen a single time; about 5.2% belongs to the top ten. Specimen: peripheral blood. These receptors came from a woman aged 55-69 years with COVID-19, enrolled during active disease.

This chain joins TRBV5-1 and TRBJ1-1; 7 nucleotides line up with TRBD1. This CDR3 is built from 14 residues. V shed 0 bases, J shed 5 bases, and the junction held 4 bases outside the gene matches. The germline gives CDR1 SGHRS, CDR2 YFSETQ. For the CDR3, the DNA is TGCGCCAGCAGCTTGGGACAGGGTCAGACTGAAGCTTTCTTT. Amino acids: CASSLGQGQTEAFF.

This sequence joins TRBV7-9 and TRBJ1-5; 9 nucleotides agree with TRBD1. The CDR3 runs 14 residues. Germline trimming cut 5 bases from V and 5 bases from J; bases unmatched to any gene: 4. The germline V gene encodes CDR1 SEHNR and CDR2 FQNEAQ (reference sequence). This CDR3 is CASSEQGAYQPQHF. CDR3 DNA sequence: TGTGCCAGCAGCGAACAGGGGGCTTATCAGCCCCAGCATTTT.

CDR3 protein: CASSIISLVAKNIQYF. The CDR3, as DNA: TGTGCCAGTAGTATCATTTCGCTAGTAGCCAAAAACATTCAGTACTTC. The V gene is TRBV19, the J gene TRBJ2-4; D is ambiguous. Germline V lookup: CDR1 LNHDA, CDR2 SQIVND (reference sequence). The CDR3 runs to 16 residues. The ends were cut back, 3 bases at V and 0 bases at J, with 12 bases in the middle.

The CDR3 nucleotides read TGTGTAGGGCAGGGATTTATTATGTTTTTT. Translating gives CVGQGFIMFF. The chain joins TRBV5-3 to TRBJ1-4; TRBD1 might be the D (5 bases). TRBV5-3 is recorded as an ORF, its role being uncertain. The CDR3 extends over 10 amino acids.

The chain employs TRBV6-5 and TRBJ2-6, with D unresolved. Deletions cut 2 bases from V and 4 bases from J, with 12 bases between. Per the germline V gene, CDR1 is MNHEY and CDR2 is SVGAGI. This CDR3 is 16 amino acids long. The CDR3 sequence is CASSYPRELGANVLTF. The CDR3 bases are TGTGCCAGCAGTTACCCCCGCGAGTTAGGGGCCAACGTCCTGACTTTC.

V gene TRBV7-9 combines with J gene TRBJ1-5; D not certain. V lost 6 bases and J lost 7, with 16 bases in between. Germline values: CDR1 SEHNR, CDR2 FQNEAQ (reference sequence). The CDR3 contains 14 residues. CDR3 residues: CASSPPGSTQPQHF. For the CDR3, the DNA is TGTGCCAGCAGTCCCCCCGGGTCGACGCAGCCCCAGCATTTT.

The chain carries TRBV28 and TRBJ2-7; 9 bases are a match to TRBD2. Germline CDR1 and CDR2: MDHEN and SYDVKM. Unmatched junction bases numbered 7, after V lost 7 bases and J lost 3 bases. The CDR3 extends over 14 amino acids. CDR3 nucleotides: TGTGCCAGCAAAGCGCTAGCGGGAATCTACGAGCAGTACTTC. Protein product: CASKALAGIYEQYF.

This clone was observed a single time. The chain uses TRBV28 and TRBJ2-5; 7 bases are a match to TRBD2. The germline gives CDR1 MDHEN, CDR2 SYDVKM. V lost 7 bases, J lost 5 bases, and 13 bases stayed unmatched. The CDR3 is 15 amino acids. This chain's CDR3 is CASTPTGLVWETQYF. The CDR3 DNA is TGTGCCAGCACGCCGACCGGACTAGTGTGGGAGACCCAGTACTTC.

The rearrangement uses TRBV9 and TRBJ2-2, with a tentative D call TRBD2 (5 bases). This CDR3 spans 16 amino acids. V was trimmed by 4 bases and J by 2 bases, leaving 15 bases between them. Germline lookup yields CDR1 SGDLS and CDR2 YYNGEE. CDR3 nucleotide sequence: TGTGCCAGCAGCTTTAGGGAGAGATTAAACACCGGGGAGCTGTTTTTT. This codes for CASSFRERLNTGELFF.

This clone was observed once. The rearrangement joins TRBV7-9 to TRBJ2-4; D is possibly TRBD2 (5 bases). Germline V gives CDR1 SEHNR, CDR2 FQNEAQ (reference sequence). CDR3 size: 16 residues. Trimming took off 1 base at V and 2 bases at J, with 12 bases between the two ends. In DNA, the CDR3 is TGTGCCAGCAGCTTAGGTAGCGCCGGGTCCAAAAACATTCAGTACTTC. This translates into CASSLGSAGSKNIQYF.

This sequence joins TRBV4-1 and TRBJ1-1; D not resolved. Germline CDR1 is MGHRA and CDR2 is YSYEKL. This CDR3 is built from 14 residues. Trimming shortened V by 8 bases and J by 5 bases, and 18 bases separated the two germline ends. The CDR3 DNA is TGCGCCAGCCGCGGAATTGTAAGGATGACTGAAGCTTTCTTT. This encodes CASRGIVRMTEAFF.

The V and J genes are TRBV3-1 (or the pseudogene TRBV3-2) and TRBJ1-2; 9 bases are shared with TRBD1. After removal of 4 bases from V and 8 bases from J, the junction contained 8 bases not matched to a gene. Germline values: CDR1 LGHDT, CDR2 YNNKEL (reference sequence). The CDR3 is made up of 14 amino acids. CDR3 protein: CASSLGQGLRGYTF. DNA for the CDR3: TGTGCCAGCAGCCTGGGACAGGGATTGCGCGGCTACACCTTC.

This clone appeared a few times. The chain combines TRBV2 with TRBJ2-2, with TRBD1 matching over 7 bases. The germline V gene has CDR1 SNHLY and CDR2 FYNNEI. Losses at the gene ends were 5 bases for V and 4 bases for J; bases not matched to a gene: 7. The CDR3 is 15 amino acids. The CDR3 sequence is CASSRTGDPTGELFF. The CDR3 nucleotides read TGTGCCAGCAGTAGAACAGGGGACCCCACCGGGGAGCTGTTTTTT.

The chain is built from TRBV6-5 and TRBJ1-3, with TRBD1 as a possible D gene (5 bases). The germline V gene has CDR1 MNHEY and CDR2 SVGAGI. The germline V and J ends were trimmed by 7 bases and 3 bases, with 16 bases remaining between them. There are 15 residues in the CDR3. CDR3 amino acids: CASKRARDYGNTIYF. The CDR3 DNA is TGTGCCAGCAAAAGGGCCAGGGATTATGGAAACACCATATATTTT.

The rearrangement joins TRBV3-1 (or the pseudogene TRBV3-2) to TRBJ2-7; TRBD2 is a possible D gene (6 bases). The CDR3 runs 18 residues. Trimming left V 4 bases short and J 1 base short, with 23 bases between. Germline CDR1 is LGHDT and CDR2 is YNNKEL (reference sequence). The CDR3 spells CASSPGRPSLAGSYEQYF. CDR3 coding DNA: TGTGCCAGCAGCCCCGGGAGACCTAGCCTCGCCGGGTCCTACGAGCAGTACTTC.

This clone was picked up one time. V and J are TRBV28 and TRBJ1-4; the match to TRBD1 covers 9 bases. CDR3 length: 16 residues. In germline, CDR1 is MDHEN, CDR2 SYDVKM. Unmatched junction bases numbered 8, after V lost 6 bases and J lost 3 bases. CDR3 region: CASSGQGRNPNEKLFF. The CDR3 DNA is TGTGCCAGCAGCGGACAGGGGCGTAATCCTAATGAAAAACTGTTTTTT.

The J gene is TRBJ2-1, the V gene TRBV2, with 11 bases that match TRBD2. The V gene's germline CDR1 is SNHLY and CDR2 FYNNEI. This CDR3 is built from 15 residues. V was pared by 8 bases and J by 9 bases, with 12 bases of the junction left unmatched. The CDR3 loop is CASPFSGRANGEQFF. The CDR3 DNA reads TGTGCCAGCCCATTTAGCGGGAGGGCCAATGGTGAGCAGTTCTTC.

V and J are TRBV7-9 and TRBJ2-3; TRBD2 might be the D (6 bases). The germline V gene encodes CDR1 SEHNR and CDR2 FQNEAQ (reference sequence). Trimming stripped 5 bases from V and 2 bases from J, with 14 bases between. The CDR3 is 15 amino acids. CDR3 sequence: CASSIPGLNTDTQYF. The DNA for the CDR3 is TGTGCCAGCAGCATTCCGGGACTGAACACAGATACGCAGTATTTT.

The V call is TRBV30, the J call TRBJ1-4; no reliable D call. Trimming left V 5 bases short and J 2 bases short, with 12 bases between. This CDR3 contains 14 residues. From germline, CDR1 is GTSNPN and CDR2 SVGIG (reference sequence). The CDR3 loop is CAWGPRRTNEKLFF. The CDR3 DNA is TGTGCCTGGGGACCCAGGCGCACTAATGAAAAACTGTTTTTT. Based on the CDR3 plus reference TRBV30 and TRBJ1-4, the full variable domain is SQTIHQWPATLVQPVGSPLSLECTVEGTSNPNLYWYRQAAGRGLQLLFYSVGIGQISSEVPQNLSASRPQDRQFILSSKKLLLSDSGFYLCAWGPRRTNEKLFFGSGTQLSVL.

This clone was seen a few times. The chain combines TRBV5-5 with TRBJ2-7, with D perhaps matching TRBD1 (5 bases). The CDR3 covers 15 residues. The germline gives CDR1 SGHKS, CDR2 YYEKEE (reference sequence). Trimming left V 3 bases short and J 0 bases short, with 13 bases between. The CDR3 loop is CASSSSVGASYEQYF. Written as DNA, the CDR3 is TGTGCCAGCAGCTCGTCCGTTGGGGCCTCCTACGAGCAGTACTTC.

This chain uses TRBV14 with TRBJ1-1, with D possibly matching TRBD1 (5 bases). Per germline, CDR1 SGHDN and CDR2 FVKESK. CDR3 length equals 13 residues. V was trimmed by 6 bases and J by 1 base, leaving 9 bases between them. CDR3 nucleotides: TGTGCCAGCAGTTGGGGGGGGAACACTGAAGCTTTCTTT. This encodes CASSWGGNTEAFF. Complete variable domain (other parts from reference TRBV14 and TRBJ1-1): EAGVTQFPSHSVIEKGQTVTLRCDPISGHDNLYWYRRVMGKEIKFLLHFVKESKQDESGMPNNRFLAERTGGTYSTLKVQPAELEDSGVYFCASSWGGNTEAFFGQGTRLTVV.

The J gene is TRBJ2-5, the V gene TRBV28; 11 bases are shared with TRBD2. The CDR3 consists of 14 residues. The germline CDR1 and CDR2 sequences are MDHEN and SYDVKM. With 5 bases clipped from V and 7 bases from J, the junction kept 6 bases outside the gene matches. In DNA form, the CDR3 reads TGTGCCAGCAGTCTCACCGGACTAGCGGGGACCCAGTACTTC. This encodes CASSLTGLAGTQYF.

This rearrangement joins TRBV9 to TRBJ2-2; possibly TRBD2 for D (5 bases). Germline assignment: CDR1 SGDLS and CDR2 YYNGEE. The CDR3 sequence is 12 residues long. Trimming shortened V by 4 bases and J by 6 bases, and 7 bases separated the two germline ends. The CDR3 spells CASSQEAGELFF. The CDR3 bases are TGTGCCAGCAGCCAGGAGGCCGGGGAGCTGTTTTTT.

The V and J genes are TRBV6-2 or TRBV6-3 and TRBJ2-7, with 9 positions matching TRBD2. Germline CDR1 is MNHEY and CDR2 is SVGEGT. With 0 bases clipped from V and 3 bases from J, the junction kept 3 bases outside the gene matches. The CDR3 loop spans 15 amino acids. The CDR3 is CASSYSKLAGYEQYF. Here the CDR3 DNA reads TGTGCCAGCAGTTACTCGAAACTAGCGGGCTACGAGCAGTACTTC.

The chain has TRBV15 and TRBJ1-5, with unresolved D. Trimming took off 0 bases at V and 1 base at J, with 7 bases between the two ends. The CDR3 contains 15 residues. In germline, CDR1 is LNHNV, CDR2 YYDKDF (reference sequence). The CDR3 DNA reads as TGTGCCACCAGCAGAGATCTATGGAGCAATCAGCCCCAGCATTTT. Its translation: CATSRDLWSNQPQHF.